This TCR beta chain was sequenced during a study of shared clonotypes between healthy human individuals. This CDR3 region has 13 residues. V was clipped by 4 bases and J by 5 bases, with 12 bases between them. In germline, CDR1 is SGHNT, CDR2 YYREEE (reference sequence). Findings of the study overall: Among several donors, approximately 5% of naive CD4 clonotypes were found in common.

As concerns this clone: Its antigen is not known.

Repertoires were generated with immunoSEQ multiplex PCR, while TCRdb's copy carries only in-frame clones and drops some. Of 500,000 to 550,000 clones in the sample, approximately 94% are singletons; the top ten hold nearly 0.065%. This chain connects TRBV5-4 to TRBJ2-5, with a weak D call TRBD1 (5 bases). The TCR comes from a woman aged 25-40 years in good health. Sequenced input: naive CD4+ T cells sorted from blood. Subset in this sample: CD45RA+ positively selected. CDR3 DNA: TGTGCCAGCAGCCTTGGGGCGACCGAGACCCAGTACTTC. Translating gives CASSLGATETQYF.